Each of the 18 T cell receptor beta chains below was sequenced from the same sample in a study of blood T cells in healthy people across ages. Using a J-beta primer mix together with a sample-barcoded 5' primer, a second PCR was run for about 6 to 11 cycles. Using its own MiXCR run on the 5' RACE reads, TCRdb lists one record per CDR3 protein. The table includes over 1,200,000 distinct CDR3 sequences, around 59% detected once. Sequencing used blood. The receptors shown here come from a man aged 18-30 years in good health.

This clonotype was seen only a few times. The chain combines TRBV10-3 with TRBJ2-5; TRBD1 matches at 9 bases. The J call may be incorrect, as the DNA end agrees better with TRBJ2-7. This CDR3 comprises 15 residues. Germline V gives CDR1 ENHRY, CDR2 SYGVKD. CDR3 in amino acids: CAISATDRGSYEQYF. The CDR3 DNA is TGTGCCATCAGTGCAACTGACAGGGGGAGCTACGAGCAGTACTTC.

This chain links TRBV11-2 with TRBJ2-3; possibly TRBD2 for D (5 bases). There are 15 residues in the CDR3. V was shortened by 1 base and J by 5 bases, with 13 bases between the two germline ends. CDR1 is SGHAT, CDR2 FQNNGV, per germline. The DNA for the CDR3 is TGTGCCAGCAGCTTAGTCCCCCTAGCTGGAGATACGCAGTATTTT. Translating it yields CASSLVPLAGDTQYF.

The J gene is TRBJ2-3, the V gene TRBV9, with TRBD2 matching over 7 bases. Germline CDR1 reads SGDLS; CDR2 reads YYNGEE. J lost 6 bases, V lost 0 bases, and 19 bases had no gene match. The CDR3 spans 19 residues. CDR3 in amino acids: CASSVVGRASGEHLDTQYF. The CDR3 coding sequence is TGTGCCAGCAGCGTAGTCGGGCGGGCTAGCGGAGAGCATTTGGATACGCAGTATTTT.

This rearrangement joins TRBV27 to TRBJ2-5; the D gene is possibly TRBD1 (6 bases). Germline assignment: CDR1 MNHEY and CDR2 SMNVEV (reference sequence). Trimming shortened V by 5 bases and J by 11 bases, and 18 bases separated the two germline ends. The CDR3 is 13 residues long. The CDR3 nucleotides are TGTGCCAGCAGTCCGACCACAGGGAGCGTGCAGTACTTC. As protein: CASSPTTGSVQYF.

The V gene is TRBV2, the J gene TRBJ1-1, with D possibly matching TRBD1 (6 bases). Trimming took 10 bases from V and 5 from J, leaving 20 bases between them. In germline, CDR1 is SNHLY, CDR2 FYNNEI. CDR3 length equals 14 residues. The CDR3 sequence: CATKGLEGGTEAFF. The CDR3 DNA reads TGTGCCACCAAGGGGCTCGAAGGGGGTACTGAAGCTTTCTTT. Full variable domain (outside the CDR3, taken from reference TRBV2 and TRBJ1-1): EPEVTQTPSHQVTQMGQEVILRCVPISNHLYFYWYRQILGQKVEFLVSFYNNEISEKSEIFDDQFSVERPDGSNFTLKIRSTKLEDSAMYFCATKGLEGGTEAFFGQGTRLTVV.

The V and J genes are TRBV20-1 and TRBJ2-1, with unresolved D. V gave up 3 bases and J gave up 2 bases, with 5 bases separating them. CDR1 DFQATT and CDR2 SNEGSKA come from the germline V gene (reference sequence). This CDR3 has 12 residues. The CDR3 loop reads CSARTTYNEQFF. In nucleotides, the CDR3 is TGCAGTGCTAGGACCACCTACAATGAGCAGTTCTTC.

The rearrangement uses TRBV6-5 and TRBJ2-1; 7 bases fit TRBD1. Trimming removed 2 bases from V and 4 bases from J; junction bases left unmatched: 8. In germline, CDR1 is MNHEY, CDR2 SVGAGI. The CDR3 has 16 amino acids. The DNA for the CDR3 is TGTGCCAGCAGTTACGAGAGGACAGGAACTTACAATGAGCAGTTCTTC. Translation: CASSYERTGTYNEQFF.

V usage is TRBV4-2 and J usage is TRBJ2-7; tentatively, D is TRBD1 (6 bases). The CDR3 is 17 residues long. V was clipped by 1 base and J by 5 bases, with 21 bases between them. Germline CDR1 is LGHNA and CDR2 is YNFKEQ. As DNA, the CDR3 is TGTGCCAGCAGCCAAGGAACCAGCCGGGACATAGAGGACGAGCAGTACTTC. Amino acid sequence: CASSQGTSRDIEDEQYF.

There are a few counts of this clonotype. The chain has TRBV12-3 or TRBV12-4 and TRBJ1-2, with TRBD1 matching over 7 bases. This CDR3 spans 14 amino acids. V lost 6 bases, J lost 1 base, and 5 bases stayed unmatched. CDR3 in amino acids: CASSYGTVNYGYTF. CDR3 nucleotide sequence: TGTGCCAGCAGCTACGGGACAGTTAACTATGGCTACACCTTC.

This sequence joins TRBV6-5 and TRBJ2-7, with TRBD1 matching over 7 bases. Per the germline V gene, CDR1 is MNHEY and CDR2 is SVGAGI. After removal of 2 bases from V and 3 bases from J, the junction contained 10 bases not matched to a gene. The CDR3 has 16 residues. The CDR3 nucleotides are TGTGCCAGCAGTTACCCCGGACGGCAGGGGGTCTACGAGCAGTACTTC. This translates into CASSYPGRQGVYEQYF.

J is TRBJ2-7 and V is TRBV7-9, with 7 positions matching TRBD2. V shed 5 bases, J shed 6 bases, and the junction held 7 bases outside the gene matches. This CDR3 comprises 13 residues. Germline V gene sequence: CDR1 SEHNR, CDR2 FQNEAQ (reference sequence). The CDR3 here is CASSPTSASEQYF. Here the CDR3 DNA reads TGTGCCAGCAGCCCCACTAGCGCCAGCGAGCAGTACTTC.

The chain employs TRBV6-2 or TRBV6-3 and TRBJ2-1, with 8 bases identical to TRBD1. This CDR3 is built from 13 residues. From germline, CDR1 is MNHEY and CDR2 SVGEGT. The V and J ends lost 3 bases and 11 bases, in that order; junction bases with no gene match: 6. The CDR3 loop is CASSYPGQGKQFF. CDR3 nucleotides: TGTGCCAGCAGTTATCCCGGACAGGGAAAGCAGTTCTTC.

CDR3 loop: CASSFWTGGVNTEAFF. CDR3 in DNA: TGTGCCAGCAGTTTTTGGACAGGGGGGGTTAACACTGAAGCTTTCTTT. This chain links TRBV6-2 or TRBV6-3 with TRBJ1-1, with TRBD1 identical over 10 bases. The CDR3 runs 16 residues. Germline loops: CDR1 MNHEY, CDR2 SVGEGT. The V and J ends lost 4 bases and 2 bases, in that order; junction bases with no gene match: 7.

The CDR3 is CASSIGQGLYF. As DNA, the CDR3 is TGTGCCAGCAGCATCGGACAGGGCCTGTACTTC. The V and J genes are TRBV7-2 and TRBJ2-5; TRBD1 agrees at 8 bases. Germline CDR1 and CDR2: SGHTA and FQGNSA. The length of the CDR3 is 11 residues. V lost 5 bases and J lost 13; bases outside the gene matches: 6.

There are a few counts of this clonotype. This chain links TRBV10-3 with TRBJ2-6, with D uncertain. With 4 bases removed from V and 3 bases from J, the gap between germline ends came to 13 bases. Germline V lookup: CDR1 ENHRY, CDR2 SYGVKD. The CDR3 runs to 16 residues. For the CDR3, the DNA is TGTGCCATCAGTGGGGGTCCGGTCGATGGGGCCAACGTCCTGACTTTC. Its translation is CAISGGPVDGANVLTF.

The chain carries TRBV29-1 and TRBJ2-1; TRBD2 is a possible D gene (6 bases). Germline-derived CDR1 and CDR2 are SQVTM and ANQGSEA. The CDR3 loop spans 13 amino acids. V lost 7 bases and J 2 bases, leaving 12 bases between the germline ends. CDR3 DNA: TGCAGCGGGATGGGAGGAACCTACAATGAGCAGTTCTTC. Translation gives CSGMGGTYNEQFF.

In its sample, this clonotype was seen a few times. The chain recombines TRBV6-1 with TRBJ2-7, with TRBD1 identical over 7 bases. CDR1 MNHNS and CDR2 SASEGT come from the germline V gene. With 8 bases clipped from V and 3 bases from J, the junction kept 10 bases outside the gene matches. The CDR3 totals 14 residues. The CDR3 reads CASRTGEGFYEQYF. In nucleotides, the CDR3 is TGTGCCAGCCGAACAGGGGAAGGATTCTACGAGCAGTACTTC.

The chain carries TRBV7-6 and TRBJ2-1, with 8 bases fitting TRBD2. This CDR3 has 15 residues. Germline V gene data show CDR1 as SGHVS and CDR2 as FNYEAQ. The J segment lost 4 bases and the V segment lost 1 base, leaving 3 bases of the junction unmatched. This CDR3 reads CASSLGGLEYNEQFF. The CDR3 DNA reads as TGTGCCAGCAGCTTAGGGGGACTAGAGTACAATGAGCAGTTCTTC.